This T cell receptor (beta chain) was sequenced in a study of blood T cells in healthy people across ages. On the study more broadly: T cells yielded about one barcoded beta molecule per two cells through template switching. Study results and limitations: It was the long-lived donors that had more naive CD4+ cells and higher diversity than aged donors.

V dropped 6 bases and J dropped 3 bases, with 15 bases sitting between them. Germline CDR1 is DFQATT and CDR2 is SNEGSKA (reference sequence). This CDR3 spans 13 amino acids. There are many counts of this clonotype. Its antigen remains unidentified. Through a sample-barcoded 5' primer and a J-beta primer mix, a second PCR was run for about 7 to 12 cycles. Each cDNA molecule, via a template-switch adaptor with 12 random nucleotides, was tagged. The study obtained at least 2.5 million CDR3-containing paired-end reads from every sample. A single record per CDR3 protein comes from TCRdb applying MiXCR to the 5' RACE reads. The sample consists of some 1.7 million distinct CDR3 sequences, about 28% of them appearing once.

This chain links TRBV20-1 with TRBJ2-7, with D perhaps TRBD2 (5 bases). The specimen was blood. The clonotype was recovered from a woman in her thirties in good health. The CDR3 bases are TGCAGTGCGAGGGCGACGACTGACTACGAGCAGTACTTC. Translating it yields CSARATTDYEQYF.